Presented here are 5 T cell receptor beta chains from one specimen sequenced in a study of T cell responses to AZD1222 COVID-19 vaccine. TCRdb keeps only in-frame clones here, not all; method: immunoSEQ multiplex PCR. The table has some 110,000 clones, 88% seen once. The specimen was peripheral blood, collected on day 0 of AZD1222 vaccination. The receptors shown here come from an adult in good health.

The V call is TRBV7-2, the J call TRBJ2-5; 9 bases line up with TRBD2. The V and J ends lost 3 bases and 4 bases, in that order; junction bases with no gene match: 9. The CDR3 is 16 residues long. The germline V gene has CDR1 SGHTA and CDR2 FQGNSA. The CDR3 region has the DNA TGTGCCAGCAGCTTCGTAGCGGGGGCCGGGGGAGAGACCCAGTACTTC. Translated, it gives CASSFVAGAGGETQYF. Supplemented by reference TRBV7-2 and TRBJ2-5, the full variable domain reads GAGVSQSPSNKVTEKGKDVELRCDPISGHTALYWYRQSLGQGLEFLIYFQGNSAPDKSGLPSDRFSAERTGGSVSTLTIQRTQQEDSAVYLCASSFVAGAGGETQYFGPGTRLLVL.

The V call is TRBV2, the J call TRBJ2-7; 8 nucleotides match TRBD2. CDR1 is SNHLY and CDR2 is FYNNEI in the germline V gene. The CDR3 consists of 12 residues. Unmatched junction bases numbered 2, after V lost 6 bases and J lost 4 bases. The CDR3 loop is CASSRGGYEQYF. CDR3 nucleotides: TGTGCCAGCAGCCGGGGGGGGTACGAGCAGTACTTC.

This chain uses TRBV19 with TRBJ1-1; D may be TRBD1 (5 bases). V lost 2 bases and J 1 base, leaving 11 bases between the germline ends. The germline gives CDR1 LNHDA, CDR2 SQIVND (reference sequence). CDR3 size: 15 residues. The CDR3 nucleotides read TGTGCCAGTAGTATACCCCTCGGGGGGAACACTGAAGCTTTCTTT. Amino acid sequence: CASSIPLGGNTEAFF.

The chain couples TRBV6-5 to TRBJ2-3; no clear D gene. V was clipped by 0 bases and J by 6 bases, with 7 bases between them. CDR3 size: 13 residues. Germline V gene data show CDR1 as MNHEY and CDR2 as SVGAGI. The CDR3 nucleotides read TGTGCCAGCAGTTACTCGAGTGCGGATACGCAGTATTTT. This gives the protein CASSYSSADTQYF.

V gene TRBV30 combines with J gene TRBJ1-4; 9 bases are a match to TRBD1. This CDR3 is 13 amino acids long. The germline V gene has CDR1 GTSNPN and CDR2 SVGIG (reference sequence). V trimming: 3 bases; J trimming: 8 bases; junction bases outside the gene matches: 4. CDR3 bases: TGTGCCTGGAGGGGGACAGGGAGGGAAAAACTGTTTTTT. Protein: CAWRGTGREKLFF.